The present entry profiles one T cell receptor beta chain with its context. Germline V CDR1 and CDR2: MNHEY, SVGAGI. Between the trimmed V and J ends, which lost 11 bases and 3 bases, there was a span of 17 bases. The CDR3 extends over 14 amino acids. Measured with immunoSEQ multiplex PCR; TCRdb has only the in-frame clones, and not every one. The sample holds fewer than 60,000 clones, roughly 89% seen once. The data stem from a study of blood T cell repertoires in COVID-19. Study information: Sample material is recorded as cDNA or gDNA derived from T cells, B-cell-depleted T cells, or PBMCs.

The chain carries TRBV6-5 and TRBJ1-5; the D is unclear. The source is a man between 50 and 59 years old with acute or convalescent COVID-19. Material: peripheral blood. The CDR3 here is CAGAPRGVNQPQHF. The CDR3, as DNA: TGTGCCGGAGCTCCCAGAGGAGTCAATCAGCCCCAGCATTTT.